Sequencing of this TCR beta chain was carried out in a study of shared clonotypes between healthy human individuals. Naive CD8 cells lacked CD45RO and underwent positive selection for CCR7, leaving out terminally differentiated effector memory CD45RA+ cells. The data were produced by immunoSEQ multiplex PCR, yet TCRdb's version contains in-frame clones alone and is incomplete. Of millions of clones in the sample, about 95% are singletons; the top ten hold approximately 1.2%. Remarks on this clone: Its antigen is not identified.

Findings of the study overall: It was observed that 5% to 6.5% of naive CD4 clonotypes were shared across a few donors.

The TCR was taken from a man aged 18 to 29 in good health. Sequencing was done on a sample of naive CD8+ T cells sorted from blood.

The chain's CDR3 is CASSSEGVAGDNEQFF. CDR3 coding DNA: TGTGCCAGCAGTTCCGAGGGGGTAGCGGGGGACAATGAGCAGTTCTTC. The rearrangement links TRBV6-6 to TRBJ2-1; 9 bases match TRBD2. CDR3 length: 16 residues. Germline loops: CDR1 MNHNY, CDR2 SVGAGI (reference sequence). With 4 bases clipped from V and 5 bases from J, the junction kept 9 bases outside the gene matches.